The clone carrying this TCR beta chain was seen more than once but under ten times. Antigen: not known. The data stem from a study of breast tumors, draining lymph nodes, adjacent tissues. The V gene's germline CDR1 is MDHEN and CDR2 SYDVKM. J lost 0 bases, V lost 2 bases, and 0 bases had no gene match. The CDR3 consists of 15 residues. TCRdb called the multiplex PCR reads again in MiXCR, with one record for every CDR3 protein. Of over 130,000 distinct CDR3 sequences listed, about 30% are singletons. Whole-study findings and limits: Tumor and nontumor repertoires were significantly more similar in luminal-like than in basal-like breast cancer. Findings are consistent with lymph node origin and intratumoral expansion of most tumor T cells. Tumor T cell lymph node origin was a supported hypothesis, not proven. Tumor repertoires ranked between lymph nodes and nontumor tissue in diversity, with V and J gene preferences.

Samples came from axillary lymph nodes draining the breast cancer. This receptor was taken from a female donor with breast cancer. Some clones in this sample may be carry-over from other donors' samples. The sequenced material came from axillary lymph node tissue. J is TRBJ2-2 and V is TRBV28; 7 nucleotides match TRBD2. The CDR3 DNA reads TGTGCCAGCAGTTTACGGGGGGCGAACACCGGGGAGCTGTTTTTT. Translating it yields CASSLRGANTGELFF.